This T cell receptor (beta chain) was documented in a study of blood T cell repertoires in COVID-19. For the study at large: Both acute and convalescent COVID-19 samples were obtained from the United States, Italy and Spain. The cDNA or gDNA used as material had been derived from T cells, B-cell-depleted T cells, or PBMCs.

J was trimmed by 5 bases and V by 0 bases; bases with no gene match: 10. This CDR3 contains 17 residues. In germline, CDR1 is SGHAT, CDR2 FQNNGV. Original handling: From reference gene primer amplification, estimates of nucleated cell counts were derived. Sequenced by immunoSEQ multiplex PCR; TCRdb stores in-frame clones only, minus some. V, J and clone size were drawn from that table, and D and trimming were deduced from the DNA. This table has 200,000 to 250,000 clones, 70% to 90% appearing once. The receptor comes from a man under 40 who had recovered from COVID-19. This chain links TRBV11-2 with TRBJ2-5, with TRBD2 matching over 9 bases. Input material: peripheral blood. CDR3 loop: CASSLDRASGVRETQYF. Written as DNA, the CDR3 is TGTGCCAGCAGCTTAGATCGGGCTAGCGGGGTCCGGGAGACCCAGTACTTC.